The table lists the clone carrying this T cell receptor (beta chain) with a few counts. The data stem from a study of identical twins. Through template switching, a universal primer site was introduced, and the cDNA contained unique molecular identifiers. TCRdb passed the 5' RACE reads through MiXCR, listing each CDR3 protein once. The table records some 560,000 distinct CDR3 sequences, 7.5% to 10% of them present only once. V was cut by 2 bases and J by 6 bases, with 11 bases left in between. The CDR3 has 14 residues. The data also belong to a second study, concerning yellow fever vaccine responses in identical twins. Per that paper: Twins' T cell vaccine responses reportedly looked partly convergent, partly personalized.

The sample consisted of PBMCs. The clonotype originates from a woman aged 18-29 years in good health. This chain connects TRBV12-3 or TRBV12-4 to TRBJ2-1, with no clear D. The CDR3 nucleotides are TGTGCCAGCAGTTTAATCCTAGTAGGCAATGAGCAGTTCTTC. It codes for CASSLILVGNEQFF.